This is a list of T cell receptor beta chains from one sample in a study of CD8+ T cells in alopecia areata. The protocol was immunoSEQ multiplex PCR, while the TCRdb copy is restricted to in-frame clones and leaves out a portion. This table holds about 150,000 clones, around 47% found once. The sample was CD4+ T cells sorted from blood. The receptor set was obtained from a human donor with alopecia areata. Each CDR3 is given with its conserved first and last residue. Fields, in order: V gene, D gene, clone size, J gene, CDR3 protein, CDR3 DNA. D genes are given only for firm matches. Clone size is not always given. Where it is, it says once, few, many or a class for expanded clones.

>TRBV6-5|TRBD1|-|TRBJ2-4
CASSRIQGNIQYF
TGTGCCAGCAGTCGAATACAGGGGAACATTCAGTACTTC
>TRBV7-2|-|once|TRBJ1-1
CASSLGGGDTEAFF
TGTGCCAGCAGCTTAGGGGGCGGAGACACTGAAGCTTTCTTT
>TRBV5-6|-|-|TRBJ2-1
CASSLDRTYNEQFF
TGTGCCAGCAGCTTAGACAGAACCTACAATGAGCAGTTCTTC
>TRBV4-1|-|-|TRBJ1-2
CASSGRGYGYTF
TGCGCCAGCAGTGGAAGGGGGTATGGCTACACCTTC
>TRBV2|-|-|TRBJ2-5
CASGGSLRENQETQYF
TGTGCCAGCGGGGGTTCCTTGCGAGAAAATCAAGAGACCCAGTACTTC
>TRBV7-9|TRBD2|-|TRBJ2-2
CASSPASGRVGELFF
TGTGCCAGCAGCCCCGCAAGCGGGAGAGTCGGGGAGCTGTTTTTT
>TRBV29-1|TRBD1|-|TRBJ2-3
CSIRDRGLDTQYF
TGCAGCATCCGGGACAGGGGGCTAGATACGCAGTATTTT
>TRBV9|TRBD2|once|TRBJ2-1
CASSVSSGRVYNEQFF
TGTGCCAGCAGCGTCAGTAGCGGGAGGGTGTACAATGAGCAGTTCTTC
>TRBV7-8|-|-|TRBJ1-4
CASSSSGEKLFF
TGTGCCAGCAGCTCGAGCGGAGAAAAACTGTTTTTT
>TRBV7-2|-|few|TRBJ2-5
CASSLGSHPRGETQYF
TGTGCCAGCAGCTTAGGTTCCCATCCGAGAGGAGAGACCCAGTACTTC
>TRBV29-1|-|few|TRBJ1-1
CSVEVRMNTEAFF
TGCAGCGTTGAGGTACGGATGAACACTGAAGCTTTCTTT
>TRBV5-4|-|-|TRBJ2-1
CASSLSTGPYNEQFF
TGTGCCAGCAGCTTATCGACGGGGCCCTACAATGAGCAGTTCTTC
>TRBV11-2|TRBD1|few|TRBJ2-7
CASSHRTGSYEQYF
TGTGCCAGCAGCCACCGGACAGGCTCCTACGAGCAGTACTTC
>TRBV6-5|TRBD1|-|TRBJ1-1
CASSYSTGGTEAFF
TGTGCCAGCAGTTACTCTACAGGGGGGACTGAAGCTTTCTTT
>TRBV20-1|-|-|TRBJ2-7
CSARLVRHQYF
TGCAGTGCTAGACTAGTCCGTCATCAGTACTTC
>TRBV29-1|TRBD1|few|TRBJ1-1
CSVEHGTGVNTEAFF
TGCAGCGTTGAACACGGGACAGGCGTGAACACTGAAGCTTTCTTT
>TRBV7-9|TRBD2|-|TRBJ2-3
CASSLAVAGVTYTDTQYF
TGTGCCAGCAGCTTAGCGGTAGCGGGAGTAACCTACACAGATACGCAGTATTTT
>TRBV6-6|-|-|TRBJ1-2
CASSYRETGGGGYTF
TGTGCCAGCAGTTACCGGGAGACTGGGGGAGGTGGCTACACCTTC
>TRBV28|-|few|TRBJ2-5
CASQKTGPARTQYF
TGTGCCAGCCAAAAAACGGGTCCTGCGAGGACCCAGTACTTC
>TRBV29-1|-|few|TRBJ2-3
CSVGAPSITDTQYF
TGCAGCGTCGGGGCCCCATCTATCACAGATACGCAGTATTTT
>TRBV5-6|-|-|TRBJ2-7
CASSQTGSWEQYF
TGTGCCAGCAGCCAGACAGGTTCGTGGGAGCAGTACTTC
>TRBV6-5|-|-|TRBJ2-7
CASSSYFGYEQYF
TGTGCCAGCAGTTCCTATTTCGGCTACGAGCAGTACTTC
>TRBV2|-|-|TRBJ2-2
CASTGFRGARELFF
TGTGCCAGCACCGGGTTTCGGGGCGCCCGGGAGCTGTTTTTT
>TRBV27|-|-|TRBJ2-7
CASSPISSTDEQYF
TGTGCCAGCAGTCCTATAAGCTCGACCGACGAGCAGTACTTC
>TRBV28|-|few|TRBJ1-1
CATGSVNTEAFF
TGTGCCACCGGGTCCGTGAACACTGAAGCTTTCTTT
>TRBV10-3|-|-|TRBJ2-3
CAISVGSTDTQYF
TGTGCCATCAGTGTGGGCAGCACAGATACGCAGTATTTT
>TRBV15|-|-|TRBJ2-1
CATSRVEASSYNEQFF
TGTGCCACCAGCAGAGTTGAGGCTAGCAGTTACAATGAGCAGTTCTTC
>TRBV14|-|few|TRBJ2-3
CASSQDLTPDTQYF
TGTGCCAGCAGCCAAGATTTAACACCAGATACGCAGTATTTT
>TRBV9|-|-|TRBJ2-2
CASSGDIGELFF
TGTGCCAGCAGCGGGGACATCGGGGAGCTGTTTTTT
>TRBV4-2|-|-|TRBJ2-5
CASSQDPAGAVKETQYF
TGTGCCAGCAGCCAAGATCCGGCAGGGGCCGTCAAAGAGACCCAGTACTTC
>TRBV6-1|-|once|TRBJ2-1
CASSEGGFEQFF
TGTGCCAGCAGTGAAGGTGGATTTGAGCAGTTCTTC
>TRBV29-1|-|few|TRBJ1-1
CSVSPDGGGTEAFF
TGCAGCGTTTCCCCGGACGGGGGCGGTACTGAAGCTTTCTTT
>TRBV5-6|-|once|TRBJ1-2
CASSLSGFYGYTF
TGTGCCAGCAGCCTGTCGGGTTTCTATGGCTACACCTTC
>TRBV7-9|TRBD2|few|TRBJ2-5
CASSLFTSVRQETQYF
TGTGCCAGCAGCTTATTTACTAGCGTGAGACAAGAGACCCAGTACTTC
>TRBV7-2|-|-|TRBJ2-7
CASSFPNIKQYF
TGTGCCAGCAGCTTCCCTAATATCAAGCAGTACTTC
>TRBV29-1|TRBD2|few|TRBJ2-7
CSVEMGSGSREQYF
TGCAGCGTTGAGATGGGGAGCGGGAGTCGAGAGCAGTACTTC
>TRBV5-1|-|few|TRBJ2-2
CASRSTGNAAGELFF
TGCGCCAGCAGATCCACAGGGAATGCAGCCGGGGAGCTGTTTTTT
>TRBV5-1|-|few|TRBJ2-3
CASSLIGMSTDTQYF
TGCGCCAGCAGCTTAATAGGGATGAGCACAGATACGCAGTATTTT
>TRBV29-1|TRBD1|-|TRBJ1-4
CSVVGGTDEKLFF
TGCAGCGTTGTGGGCGGGACAGATGAAAAACTGTTTTTT
>TRBV6-5|-|once|TRBJ2-4
CASSPGLRGIQYF
TGTGCCAGCAGCCCGGGACTCCGAGGCATTCAGTACTTC
>TRBV18|-|-|TRBJ2-5
CASSPRLAETQYF
TGTGCCAGCTCACCAAGGCTAGCGGAGACCCAGTACTTC